This T cell receptor (beta chain) was recovered during a study of beta chain features in type 1 diabetes. Regarding the study as a whole: VDJ junctions from patients with type 1 diabetes contained fewer insertions and more deletions. Naive, central memory and Treg TCRB repertoires seemed to resemble each other more closely in patients than they did in healthy donors.

Isolation of CD4+ naive, central memory, regulatory and stem cell-like memory cells was achieved by sorting via CD45RO/CCR7/CD25/CD127/CD95/CD27. Over 95% purity was reached by all sorted populations. Details on this clone: The antigen remains unidentified.

The CDR3 contains 14 residues. Trimming shortened V by 4 bases and J by 2 bases, and 6 bases separated the two germline ends. Per germline, CDR1 MNHEY and CDR2 SMNVEV (reference sequence). Expressed TCRB transcripts were sequenced because the isolated RNA had all been reverse transcribed beforehand. Repertoires were generated with immunoSEQ multiplex PCR, while TCRdb's copy carries only in-frame clones and drops some. The sample consists of under 250,000 clones, 13% to 15% of them appearing once. The sequenced sample was naive CD4+ T cells from blood. The V gene is TRBV27, the J gene TRBJ2-6; a possible D gene is TRBD1 (6 bases). The receptor was isolated from a woman in her forties in good health. In nucleotides, the CDR3 is TGTGCCAGCAGTTGGGGGCCTGGGGCCAACGTCCTGACTTTC. Its translation is CASSWGPGANVLTF.